These 16 T cell receptor beta chains came from one sample sequenced in a study of cytomegalovirus exposure and HLA in healthy donors. Clones were sequenced by immunoSEQ multiplex PCR, and TCRdb holds only the in-frame ones, with some missing. In the table there are about 98,000 clones, approximately 90% of which are singletons. Sequencing was done on a sample of PBMCs. These receptors all stem from a woman between 25 and 40 years old in good health and CMV-seronegative.

The rearrangement joins TRBV2 to TRBJ2-3, with TRBD2 identical over 13 bases. The CDR3 is made up of 13 amino acids. V gave up 7 bases and J gave up 7 bases; unmatched junction bases: 2. Germline V CDR1 and CDR2: SNHLY, FYNNEI. CDR3: CASTGTSGNTQYF. CDR3 DNA: TGTGCCAGCACGGGGACTAGCGGGAATACGCAGTATTTT.

The chain recombines TRBV7-2 with TRBJ2-1, with no clear D. CDR3 size: 15 residues. V lost 1 base and J 8 bases, leaving 15 bases between the germline ends. Germline values: CDR1 SGHTA, CDR2 FQGNSA. The CDR3 sequence is CASSLGHYTLYEQFF. CDR3 in DNA: TGTGCCAGCAGCTTAGGGCACTACACTTTATATGAGCAGTTCTTC.

CDR3 in amino acids: CASSVVPREGTEAFF. The DNA of the CDR3 is TGTGCCAGCAGCGTCGTTCCGCGGGAGGGCACTGAAGCTTTCTTT. The chain couples TRBV9 to TRBJ1-1; no definite D call. The V gene lost 2 bases and the J gene lost 4 bases, with 15 bases spanning the gap. This CDR3 region has 15 residues. CDR1 and CDR2 (germline): SGDLS, YYNGEE.

This clone was detected a few times. The chain recombines TRBV6-5 with TRBJ1-2; tentative D call: TRBD1 (6 bases). CDR1 and CDR2 from the germline V gene are MNHEY and SVGAGI. The CDR3 extends over 12 amino acids. Trimming took off 5 bases at V and 8 bases at J, with 12 bases between the two ends. The CDR3 bases are TGTGCCAGCAGTCCACAGGGATGGGGCTACACCTTC. It is translated as CASSPQGWGYTF.

This chain uses TRBV7-2 with TRBJ2-2; TRBD2 matches at 7 bases. The CDR3 length is 16 residues. The ends lost 5 bases at V and 5 bases at J; junction bases unmatched: 11. Per germline, CDR1 SGHTA and CDR2 FQGNSA. CDR3 region: CASSPPAGLPTGELFF. The CDR3 region has the DNA TGTGCCAGCAGCCCGCCAGCGGGACTACCAACCGGGGAGCTGTTTTTT.

The chain carries TRBV15 and TRBJ1-5, with D possibly matching TRBD1 (6 bases). The CDR3 totals 16 residues. Germline V gene sequence: CDR1 LNHNV, CDR2 YYDKDF (reference sequence). V lost 4 bases and J lost 3, with 16 bases in between. The CDR3 loop reads CATSTIRDTFNQPQHF. The CDR3 DNA reads as TGTGCCACCAGCACGATCCGGGACACTTTCAATCAGCCCCAGCATTTT.

The chain has TRBV27 and TRBJ2-7; D is possibly TRBD1 (6 bases). CDR3 length: 13 residues. Per the germline V gene, CDR1 is MNHEY and CDR2 is SMNVEV (reference sequence). With 8 bases removed from V and 6 bases from J, the gap between germline ends came to 17 bases. The CDR3 here is CASWGRLSSEQYF. The CDR3 coding sequence is TGTGCCAGCTGGGGGCGCTTGTCGTCCGAGCAGTACTTC.

The genes are TRBV7-3 and TRBJ1-6; tentative D call: TRBD1 (6 bases). The CDR3 spans 14 residues. V lost 5 bases, J lost 6 bases, and 11 bases lay in between. The V gene's germline CDR1 is SGHTA and CDR2 FQGTGA. The CDR3 reads CASSAQGFNSPLHF. The CDR3 region has the DNA TGTGCCAGCAGCGCCCAGGGGTTTAATTCACCCCTCCACTTT. Combining the CDR3 with reference TRBV7-3 and TRBJ1-6 gives the whole variable domain GAGVSQTPSNKVTEKGKYVELRCDPISGHTALYWYRQSLGQGPEFLIYFQGTGAADDSGLPNDRFFAVRPEGSVSTLKIQRTERGDSAVYLCASSAQGFNSPLHFGNGTRLTVT.

The genes are TRBV11-3 and TRBJ2-2; a weak D match, TRBD1 (6 bases). V was pared by 6 bases and J by 6 bases, with 14 bases between. CDR1 SGHNT and CDR2 YENEEA come from the germline V gene. The CDR3 sequence is 14 residues long. The CDR3 spells CASSLGQSAGELFF. The CDR3 nucleotides are TGTGCCAGCAGTCTCGGACAGTCAGCCGGGGAGCTGTTTTTT.

The CDR3, as DNA: TGTGCCAGTAGTATATTCTCGACAGGGGGGTACGAGCAGTACTTC. Translated: CASSIFSTGGYEQYF. This chain uses TRBV19 with TRBJ2-7, with 9 nucleotides matching TRBD1. The V segment lost 2 bases and the J segment 4 bases; nucleotides outside the gene matches: 6. CDR3 length equals 15 residues. In germline, CDR1 is LNHDA, CDR2 SQIVND (reference sequence).

The gene calls are TRBV28 and TRBJ1-1; D ambiguous. CDR1 and CDR2 from the germline V gene are MDHEN and SYDVKM. V lost 10 bases to trimming and J lost 6 bases, with 24 bases between them. This CDR3 region has 15 residues. The CDR3 nucleotides read TGTGCCAACCCCCTTAGAAAAAAGGCCGGAGCTGAAGCTTTCTTT. This translates into CANPLRKKAGAEAFF.

This chain links TRBV9 with TRBJ2-3, with 9 bases that match TRBD2. The CDR3 totals 16 residues. The V and J ends lost 0 bases and 5 bases, in that order; junction bases with no gene match: 7. Germline V CDR1 and CDR2: SGDLS, YYNGEE. The CDR3 region has the DNA TGTGCCAGCAGCGTAGTGGCGGGGGGGCCTTTAGATACGCAGTATTTT. Translation: CASSVVAGGPLDTQYF.

The rearrangement uses TRBV7-2 and TRBJ1-2; D is ambiguous. Germline-derived CDR1 and CDR2 are SGHTA and FQGNSA. The CDR3 loop spans 15 amino acids. The germline V and J ends were trimmed by 1 base and 0 bases, with 9 bases remaining between them. The CDR3 nucleotides are TGTGCCAGCAGCTTAGGAACAGTACCTAACTATGGCTACACCTTC. Translation gives CASSLGTVPNYGYTF.

V gene TRBV7-9 combines with J gene TRBJ1-2; D gene uncertain. This CDR3 spans 12 amino acids. Germline values: CDR1 SEHNR, CDR2 FQNEAQ (reference sequence). V dropped 5 bases and J dropped 13 bases, with 17 bases sitting between them. CDR3 DNA sequence: TGTGCCAGCAGCCTAGTAGAGGGATGGAGCACCTTC. It translates to CASSLVEGWSTF.

This clone was detected only once. The genes are TRBV7-2 and TRBJ2-3; 9 bases map to TRBD2. In germline, CDR1 is SGHTA, CDR2 FQGNSA. CDR3 length: 16 residues. Trimming cost V 5 bases and J 8 bases; bases outside gene matches: 14. CDR3 DNA sequence: TGTGCCAGCAGCATGACTAGCGGACCCGGTGGGGGTACGCAGTATTTT. Translating gives CASSMTSGPGGGTQYF.

In its sample, this clone was seen once. This chain connects TRBV5-1 to TRBJ2-1; a possible D gene is TRBD1 (6 bases). The CDR3 runs 14 residues. Germline loops: CDR1 SGHRS, CDR2 YFSETQ. Trimming took 0 bases from V and 5 from J, leaving 9 bases between them. CDR3 loop: CASSLDRANNEQFF. The DNA for the CDR3 is TGCGCCAGCAGCTTGGACAGGGCTAACAATGAGCAGTTCTTC.